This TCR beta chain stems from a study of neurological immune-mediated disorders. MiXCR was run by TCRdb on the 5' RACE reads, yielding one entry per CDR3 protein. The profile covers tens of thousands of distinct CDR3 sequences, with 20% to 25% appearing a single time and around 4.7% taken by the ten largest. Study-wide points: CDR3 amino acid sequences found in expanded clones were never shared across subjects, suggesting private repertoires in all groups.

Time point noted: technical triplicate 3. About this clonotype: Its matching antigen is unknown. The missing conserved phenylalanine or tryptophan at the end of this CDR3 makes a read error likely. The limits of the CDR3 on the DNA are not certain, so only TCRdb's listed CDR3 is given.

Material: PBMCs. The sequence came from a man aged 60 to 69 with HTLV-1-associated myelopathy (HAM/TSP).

Here the CDR3 reads CASSLGQGAYERYL. The J gene is TRBJ2-7, the V gene TRBV5-1; TRBD1, as called in the table, went unchecked against the DNA. CDR1 and CDR2 (germline): SGHRS, YFSETQ. The CDR3 numbers 14 amino acids, ends counted.